This TCR beta chain was recovered during a study of OX40 agonist ivuxolimab in advanced cancers. This CDR3 is built from 16 residues. The germline V and J ends were trimmed by 4 bases and 0 bases, with 12 bases remaining between them. Profiling relied on immunoSEQ multiplex PCR, and the TCRdb table lists in-frame clones only, not all of them. Seen here are 60,000 or so clones, nearly 90% observed once, and the top ten hold 11%. This clonotype was obtained from an adult with an advanced solid tumor such as melanoma, head and neck, liver or kidney cancer. J is TRBJ2-2 and V is TRBV23-1; possibly TRBD1 for D (5 bases). TRBV23-1 is classed as an ORF, of uncertain function. The material was CD4+ or CD8+ T cells sorted from blood, obtained in a trial of the OX40 agonist ivuxolimab. The CDR3 reads CASSPWTPSNTGELFF. The CDR3 bases are TGCGCCAGCAGTCCATGGACACCCTCGAACACCGGGGAGCTGTTTTTT.